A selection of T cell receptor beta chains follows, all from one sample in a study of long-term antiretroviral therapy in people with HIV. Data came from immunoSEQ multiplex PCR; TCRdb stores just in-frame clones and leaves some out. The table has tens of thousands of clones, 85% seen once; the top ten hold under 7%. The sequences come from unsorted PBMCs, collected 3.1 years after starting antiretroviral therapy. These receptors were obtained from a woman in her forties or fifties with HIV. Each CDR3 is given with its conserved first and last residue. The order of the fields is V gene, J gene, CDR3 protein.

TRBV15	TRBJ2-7	CATSRQADYEQYF
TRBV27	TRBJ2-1	CASSLPGYNEQFF
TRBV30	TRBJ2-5	CAWNPGPRSAQYF
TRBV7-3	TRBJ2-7	CASSQGQFSYEQYF
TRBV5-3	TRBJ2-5	CARSLSRAGETQYF
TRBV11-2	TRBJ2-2	CASTPGNRGGTGELFF
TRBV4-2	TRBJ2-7	CASSPGTSYSYEQYF
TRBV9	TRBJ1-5	CASSVEGSPDQPQHF
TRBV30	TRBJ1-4	CAWSRGMAEKLFF
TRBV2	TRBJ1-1	CASIKDGRTEAFF
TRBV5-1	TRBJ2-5	CASSQRQGSPGETQYF
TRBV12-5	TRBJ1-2	CASGLTYGYTF
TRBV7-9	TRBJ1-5	CASSKGRGGGQPQHF
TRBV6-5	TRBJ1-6	CASSYRVGSPLHF
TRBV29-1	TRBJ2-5	CSVGRLDAQETQYF
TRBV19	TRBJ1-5	CASSIFSGQGVQPQHF
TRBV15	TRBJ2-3	CATSRSQGGGTDTQYF
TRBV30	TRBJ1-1	CAWTVSKNTEAFF
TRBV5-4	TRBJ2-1	CASSLYAGGHNEQFF
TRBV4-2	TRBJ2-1	CASSQSKGEGWDEQFF
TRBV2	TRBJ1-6	CASSVGGATYNSPLHF
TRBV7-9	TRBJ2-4	CASSAAGLRSQNIQYF
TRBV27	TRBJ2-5	CASSNRGETQYF
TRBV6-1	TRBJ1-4	CASSEVGTGEKLFF
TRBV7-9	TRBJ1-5	CASSGGTHSNQPQHF
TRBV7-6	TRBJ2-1	CASSLHGGEQFF